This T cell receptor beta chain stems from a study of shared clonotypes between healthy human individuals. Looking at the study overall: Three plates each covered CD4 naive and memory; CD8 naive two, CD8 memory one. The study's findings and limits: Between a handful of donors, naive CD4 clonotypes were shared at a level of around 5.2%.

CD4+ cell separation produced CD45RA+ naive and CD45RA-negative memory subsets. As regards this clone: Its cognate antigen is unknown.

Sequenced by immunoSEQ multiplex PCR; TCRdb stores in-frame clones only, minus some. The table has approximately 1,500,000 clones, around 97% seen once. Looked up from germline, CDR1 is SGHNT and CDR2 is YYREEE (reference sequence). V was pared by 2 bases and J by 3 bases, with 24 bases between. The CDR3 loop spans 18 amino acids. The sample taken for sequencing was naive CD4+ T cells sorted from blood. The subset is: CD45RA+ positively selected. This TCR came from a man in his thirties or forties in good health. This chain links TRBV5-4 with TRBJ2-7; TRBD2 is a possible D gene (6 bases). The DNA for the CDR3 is TGTGCCAGCAGCTTCATTTCCGGACGGGACTGGGCGGTCTACGAGCAGTACTTC. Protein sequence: CASSFISGRDWAVYEQYF.